This entry concerns a single T cell receptor beta chain. The sample belongs to a study of shared clonotypes between healthy human individuals. Trimming left V 3 bases short and J 0 bases short, with 12 bases between. The CDR3 has 15 residues. In germline, CDR1 is SGHRS, CDR2 YFSETQ. The data were produced by immunoSEQ multiplex PCR, yet TCRdb's version contains in-frame clones alone and is incomplete. The table has roughly 500,000 clones, approximately 81% seen once; the top ten hold roughly an eighth. The sequence came from a middle-aged woman in good health. Some clones in this sample may be carry-over from other donors' samples. The sequencing sample was made of PBMCs. The rearrangement links TRBV5-1 to TRBJ1-1; D not resolved. This chain's CDR3 is CASSSASGMNTEAFF. The CDR3 DNA follows: TGCGCCAGCAGCTCTGCCTCGGGAATGAACACTGAAGCTTTCTTT.